These 23 T cell receptor beta chains came from one sample sequenced in a study of chemoradiotherapy in HPV16-positive cancers. TCRdb's table, derived via immunoSEQ multiplex PCR, lists solely in-frame clones and lacks some. The sample contains approximately 4,200 clones, 84% of which appear only once. This specimen was tumor tissue, taken from a patient who underwent chemoradiotherapy. The source of these receptors is a human donor with HPV-associated anogenital cancer.

V gene TRBV4-1 combines with J gene TRBJ2-1, with 9 bases aligning to TRBD1. The germline V gene encodes CDR1 MGHRA and CDR2 YSYEKL. CDR3 size: 18 residues. The junction had 10 bases not matched to a gene; V was cut back by 0 bases and J by 4 bases. In DNA form, the CDR3 reads TGCGCCAGCAGCCAAGAAGTGACAGGGGGGACTATATACAATGAGCAGTTCTTC. Its protein product is CASSQEVTGGTIYNEQFF.

On this clone: This CDR3 is also generated by other DNA sequences in the sample. J is TRBJ2-3 and V is TRBV9, with TRBD2 matching over 7 bases. Germline V gives CDR1 SGDLS, CDR2 YYNGEE. Trimming removed 0 bases from V and 0 bases from J; junction bases left unmatched: 1. There are 15 residues in the CDR3. In nucleotides, the CDR3 is TGTGCCAGCAGCGTAGTTAGCGGGAGCACAGATACGCAGTATTTT. As protein: CASSVVSGSTDTQYF.

The chain links TRBV30 to TRBJ1-5; D is undetermined. The CDR3 totals 14 residues. Germline CDR1 and CDR2: GTSNPN and SVGIG (reference sequence). Between the trimmed V and J ends, which lost 0 bases and 2 bases, there was a span of 8 bases. The DNA of the CDR3 is TGTGCCTGGAGTGTAAGTTCCCGCAATCAGCCCCAGCATTTT. Its translation: CAWSVSSRNQPQHF.

V usage is TRBV30 and J usage is TRBJ2-7; the match to TRBD2 covers 8 bases. The J segment lost 7 bases and the V segment lost 0 bases, leaving 5 bases of the junction unmatched. The CDR3 contains 13 residues. Germline loops: CDR1 GTSNPN, CDR2 SVGIG (reference sequence). The CDR3 loop reads CAWSVGGGREQYF. Here the CDR3 DNA reads TGTGCCTGGAGTGTAGGCGGCGGGAGGGAGCAGTACTTC. Complete variable domain (other parts from reference TRBV30 and TRBJ2-7): SQTIHQWPATLVQPVGSPLSLECTVEGTSNPNLYWYRQAAGRGLQLLFYSVGIGQISSEVPQNLSASRPQDRQFILSSKKLLLSDSGFYLCAWSVGGGREQYFGPGTRLTVT.

The V and J genes are TRBV6-1 and TRBJ1-5; weak D call: TRBD1 (5 bases). This CDR3 has 14 residues. Germline CDR1 and CDR2: MNHNS and SASEGT. The V end lost 8 bases, the J end lost 3 bases, and 14 bases lay between the germline ends. The CDR3 is CASSRQGVNQPQHF. CDR3 bases: TGTGCCAGCTCACGTCAGGGCGTCAATCAGCCCCAGCATTTT.

For the CDR3, the DNA is TGTGCCTGGAGTTCAGGGACAGCCTACAATGAGCAGTTCTTC. Its translation: CAWSSGTAYNEQFF. The gene calls are TRBV30 and TRBJ2-1; TRBD1 matches at 7 bases. The V segment lost 2 bases and the J segment 2 bases; nucleotides outside the gene matches: 3. The CDR3 is made up of 14 amino acids. Germline CDR1 GTSNPN, CDR2 SVGIG (reference sequence).

The genes are TRBV4-3 and TRBJ2-3, with D uncertain. Trimming left V 2 bases short and J 2 bases short, with 14 bases between. Germline loops: CDR1 LGHNA, CDR2 YSLEER. The CDR3 runs to 16 residues. CDR3 amino acids: CASSQRVSSTTDTQYF. In DNA, the CDR3 is TGCGCCAGCAGCCAAAGGGTGAGCTCTACCACAGATACGCAGTATTTT.

In this sample, this clone turned up once. The chain uses TRBV27 and TRBJ2-7; D uncertain. This CDR3 is built from 13 residues. V was trimmed by 5 bases and J by 3 bases, leaving 11 bases between them. CDR1 and CDR2 (germline): MNHEY, SMNVEV (reference sequence). The DNA of the CDR3 is TGTGCCAGCAGTCCCCGGACGGACTACGAGCAGTACTTC. This encodes CASSPRTDYEQYF.

The genes are TRBV9 and TRBJ2-2, with D possibly TRBD1 on 7 matching bases. The germline gives CDR1 SGDLS, CDR2 YYNGEE. V lost 3 bases and J lost 5, with 14 bases in between. The CDR3 loop spans 15 amino acids. The CDR3 sequence: CASSGGDSGTGELFF. The CDR3 region has the DNA TGTGCCAGCAGCGGGGGGGACAGTGGGACCGGGGAGCTGTTTTTT. The variable domain in full, with the rest retrieved from reference TRBV9 and TRBJ2-2, is DSGVTQTPKHLITATGQRVTLRCSPRSGDLSVYWYQQSLDQGLQFLIQYYNGEERAKGNILERFSAQQFPDLHSELNLSSLELGDSALYFCASSGGDSGTGELFFGEGSRLTVL.

V gene TRBV7-2 combines with J gene TRBJ2-1; D is perhaps TRBD2 (5 bases). The germline V gene has CDR1 SGHTA and CDR2 FQGNSA. The CDR3 contains 13 residues. V was pared by 4 bases and J by 4 bases, with 8 bases between. CDR3 region: CASSSQRYNEQFF. The CDR3 nucleotides read TGTGCCAGCAGCTCCCAGCGGTACAATGAGCAGTTCTTC.

This rearrangement joins TRBV30 to TRBJ1-1; tentatively, D is TRBD1 (5 bases). V shed 1 base and J shed 3 bases, with 9 bases lying between them. The germline V gene encodes CDR1 GTSNPN and CDR2 SVGIG (reference sequence). This CDR3 has 13 residues. The CDR3 protein is CAWSEAGHTEAFF. DNA for the CDR3: TGTGCCTGGAGTGAGGCGGGACACACTGAAGCTTTCTTT. The full variable domain, its missing parts supplied by reference TRBV30 and TRBJ1-1, is SQTIHQWPATLVQPVGSPLSLECTVEGTSNPNLYWYRQAAGRGLQLLFYSVGIGQISSEVPQNLSASRPQDRQFILSSKKLLLSDSGFYLCAWSEAGHTEAFFGQGTRLTVV.

The J gene is TRBJ1-1, the V gene TRBV5-6; D is perhaps TRBD1 (6 bases). Germline loops: CDR1 SGHDT, CDR2 YYEEEE. This CDR3 has 16 amino acids. Trimming stripped 0 bases from V and 1 base from J, with 13 bases between. This CDR3 is CASSLEGGRRNTEAFF. CDR3 sequence (DNA): TGTGCCAGCAGCTTGGAGGGGGGCCGGAGGAACACTGAAGCTTTCTTT.

The chain has TRBV7-9 and TRBJ1-1; a possible D gene is TRBD1 (5 bases). The V end was cut by 5 bases, the J end by 0 bases, with 10 bases between. Germline-derived CDR1 and CDR2 are SEHNR and FQNEAQ (reference sequence). This CDR3 contains 14 residues. CDR3 coding DNA: TGTGCCAGCAGCGACGCAGGGTTGAACACTGAAGCTTTCTTT. This codes for CASSDAGLNTEAFF.

V and J are TRBV10-3 and TRBJ2-7; 10 bases agree with TRBD2. Per the germline V gene, CDR1 is ENHRY and CDR2 is SYGVKD. CDR3 size: 15 residues. Trimming at V came to 0 bases and at J to 6 bases, leaving 5 bases not matched to a gene. DNA of the CDR3: TGTGCCATCAGTGAGTCGAGGCTAGCGGGGGTCGAGCAGTACTTC. This encodes CAISESRLAGVEQYF.

The rearrangement links TRBV7-2 to TRBJ2-1; possible D gene TRBD2, 6 bases. There are 13 residues in the CDR3. V was clipped by 5 bases and J by 6 bases, with 11 bases between them. CDR1 and CDR2 (germline): SGHTA, FQGNSA. The CDR3, as DNA: TGTGCCAGCAGCGGGGACTTTTTCAATGAGCAGTTCTTC. It yields the protein CASSGDFFNEQFF. The full variable domain, rest sourced from reference TRBV7-2 and TRBJ2-1, is GAGVSQSPSNKVTEKGKDVELRCDPISGHTALYWYRQSLGQGLEFLIYFQGNSAPDKSGLPSDRFSAERTGGSVSTLTIQRTQQEDSAVYLCASSGDFFNEQFFGPGTRLTVL.

V is TRBV18 and J is TRBJ2-1, with 9 positions matching TRBD1. The CDR3 is made up of 15 amino acids. The germline gives CDR1 KGHSH, CDR2 LQKENI. Unmatched junction bases numbered 5, after V lost 4 bases and J lost 4 bases. The CDR3 loop reads CASSHRDRVYNEQFF. Written as DNA, the CDR3 is TGTGCCAGCTCACACCGGGACAGGGTTTACAATGAGCAGTTCTTC.

This sequence joins TRBV28 and TRBJ1-4; D might be TRBD1 (5 bases). Trimming cost V 3 bases and J 8 bases, with 16 bases left between them. This CDR3 is built from 15 residues. Germline values: CDR1 MDHEN, CDR2 SYDVKM. The CDR3 protein is CASSLLQGGSEKLFF. In DNA, the CDR3 is TGTGCCAGCAGTTTGTTGCAGGGAGGTAGCGAAAAACTGTTTTTT.

The chain uses TRBV7-9 and TRBJ1-3; D may be TRBD1 (5 bases). There are 15 residues in the CDR3. The V and J ends lost 5 bases and 2 bases respectively, with 13 bases between them. Germline assignment: CDR1 SEHNR and CDR2 FQNEAQ (reference sequence). The CDR3 here is CASSQDGGTGNTIYF. In DNA, the CDR3 is TGTGCCAGCAGCCAGGACGGGGGGACTGGAAACACCATATATTTT.

The chain uses TRBV19 and TRBJ1-1; maybe TRBD1 (6 bases). Trimming left V 3 bases short and J 1 base short, with 12 bases between. From germline, CDR1 is LNHDA and CDR2 SQIVND (reference sequence). The CDR3 extends over 15 amino acids. For the CDR3, the DNA is TGTGCCAGTAGTATGAGGGTCAGGGGGAACACTGAAGCTTTCTTT. Translating gives CASSMRVRGNTEAFF.

The chain employs TRBV30 and TRBJ2-3, with 8 bases aligning to TRBD2. Germline V CDR1 and CDR2: GTSNPN, SVGIG (reference sequence). The CDR3 covers 10 residues. V was pared by 8 bases and J by 14 bases, with 9 bases of the junction left unmatched. CDR3 bases: TGTGCCGCCGGGGGACTAGACCGGTATTTT. Translated, it gives CAAGGLDRYF.

The J gene is TRBJ1-2, the V gene TRBV30; a weak D match, TRBD1 (6 bases). The CDR3 consists of 14 residues. Trimming pared 2 bases from V and 10 bases from J, leaving 20 bases between. CDR1 and CDR2 (germline): GTSNPN, SVGIG (reference sequence). Written as DNA, the CDR3 is TGTGCCTGGAGTCGAAGACAGGCAAGAATTTTCTACACCTTC. Its protein product is CAWSRRQARIFYTF.

The rearrangement joins TRBV2 to TRBJ1-2; D not resolved. Germline V gene data show CDR1 as SNHLY and CDR2 as FYNNEI. The CDR3 consists of 14 residues. The V end was cut by 1 base, the J end by 4 bases, with 10 bases between. In nucleotides, the CDR3 is TGTGCCAGCAGTGAAGTTATTCGTAGCTATGGCTACACCTTC. It is translated as CASSEVIRSYGYTF.

The gene calls are TRBV5-1 and TRBJ1-2; D uncertain. This CDR3 is built from 12 residues. The germline gives CDR1 SGHRS, CDR2 YFSETQ. The V end lost 8 bases, the J end lost 4 bases, and 12 bases lay between the germline ends. The CDR3 is CARVRKTYGYTF. The CDR3 DNA reads TGCGCCAGGGTTCGAAAGACCTATGGCTACACCTTC.